The 32 T cell receptor beta chains below were found in one sample sequenced in a study of T cell repertoires in MIS-A myocarditis. Using immunoSEQ multiplex PCR, the repertoire was profiled, and TCRdb retains in-frame clones only, with some absent. The sample yields some 10,000 clones, more than 85% seen once. The sequenced sample was thoracic lymph node tissue obtained at autopsy. All receptors come from a man between 18 and 29 years old with fulminant myocarditis from multisystem inflammatory syndrome in adults (MIS-A) after COVID-19.

This clone was observed once. This chain uses TRBV27 with TRBJ2-1; D is ambiguous. The CDR3 is 12 residues long. Germline V lookup: CDR1 MNHEY, CDR2 SMNVEV (reference sequence). Trimming cost V 0 bases and J 10 bases, with 7 bases left between them. The CDR3: CASSLSRGEQFF. The CDR3 coding sequence is TGTGCCAGCAGTTTATCAAGAGGCGAGCAGTTCTTC.

The genes are TRBV5-6 and TRBJ1-1, with a weak D call TRBD1 (6 bases). CDR1 is SGHDT and CDR2 is YYEEEE in the germline V gene. This CDR3 is 15 amino acids long. V shed 4 bases and J shed 5 bases, with 18 bases lying between them. The CDR3 sequence: CASSLERGTLTEAFF. The DNA of the CDR3 is TGTGCCAGCAGCCTGGAAAGGGGGACATTGACTGAAGCTTTCTTT.

The rearrangement uses TRBV11-3 and TRBJ2-1, with D unresolved. Germline V gene data show CDR1 as SGHNT and CDR2 as YENEEA. CDR3 size: 14 residues. V gave up 0 bases and J gave up 3 bases, with 6 bases separating them. CDR3: CASSLEGGYNEQFF. CDR3 DNA sequence: TGTGCCAGCAGCTTAGAAGGCGGCTACAATGAGCAGTTCTTC.

This clone occurred a few times. This chain connects TRBV12-3 or TRBV12-4 to TRBJ2-1; D is unresolved. CDR3 size: 12 residues. V lost 7 bases to trimming and J lost 5 bases, with 9 bases between them. In DNA form, the CDR3 reads TGTGCCAGCACCATCACGAACAATGAGCAGTTCTTC. Its translation: CASTITNNEQFF.

This rearrangement joins TRBV28 to TRBJ1-2, with a weak D call TRBD1 (5 bases). From germline, CDR1 is MDHEN and CDR2 SYDVKM. Trimming took off 2 bases at V and 3 bases at J, with 7 bases between the two ends. The CDR3 length is 13 residues. The CDR3 nucleotides are TGTGCCAGCAGTTTAGGAGGGGACTATGGCTACACCTTC. Translation gives CASSLGGDYGYTF.

V and J are TRBV15 and TRBJ1-2; D gene unclear. CDR3 length: 14 residues. CDR1 is LNHNV, CDR2 YYDKDF, per germline (reference sequence). V was pared by 2 bases and J by 8 bases, with 15 bases between. In nucleotides, the CDR3 is TGTGCCACCAGCAGAAACAGACCCGGGCGCGGCTACACCTTC. Amino acids: CATSRNRPGRGYTF.

This clone has just one count. The chain uses TRBV6-5 and TRBJ2-5; D is ambiguous. The CDR3 totals 13 residues. Trimming shortened V by 0 bases and J by 3 bases, and 5 bases separated the two germline ends. Germline V gene sequence: CDR1 MNHEY, CDR2 SVGAGI. The CDR3 DNA is TGTGCCAGCAGTTACTCGATAGAAGAGACCCAGTACTTC. Amino acids: CASSYSIEETQYF.

The V and J genes are TRBV3-1 (or the pseudogene TRBV3-2) and TRBJ2-3, with D uncertain. From germline, CDR1 is LGHDT and CDR2 YNNKEL (reference sequence). CDR3 length equals 16 residues. V was clipped by 1 base and J by 0 bases, with 11 bases between them. The CDR3 DNA is TGTGCCAGCAGCCAAGGGGATTGGGGAAGCACAGATACGCAGTATTTT. Protein: CASSQGDWGSTDTQYF.

V and J are TRBV15 and TRBJ1-5; 12 bases match TRBD1. Germline V CDR1 and CDR2: LNHNV, YYDKDF (reference sequence). V lost 8 bases to trimming and J lost 7 bases; unmatched junction nucleotides: 9. The CDR3 contains 15 residues. The CDR3 DNA reads TGTGCCACCCGAGAGGGACAGGGGGCGCGGCAGCCCCAGCATTTT. It yields the protein CATREGQGARQPQHF. The full variable domain, completed using reference TRBV15 and TRBJ1-5, is DAMVIQNPRYQVTQFGKPVTLSCSQTLNHNVMYWYQQKSSQAPKLLFHYYDKDFNNEADTPDNFQSRRPNTSFCFLDIRSPGLGDTAMYLCATREGQGARQPQHFGDGTRLSIL.

The chain carries TRBV27 and TRBJ1-2; no clear D. Germline V gene lookup returns CDR1 MNHEY and CDR2 SMNVEV (reference sequence). Trimming cost V 2 bases and J 8 bases, with 12 bases left between them. CDR3 length equals 13 residues. CDR3 nucleotides: TGTGCCAGCAGTTTAAGAGCGGTCGGGGGCTACACCTTC. Encoded protein: CASSLRAVGGYTF.

This clone showed up just a few times. The V and J genes are TRBV5-1 and TRBJ1-2, with a possible D match to TRBD1 (5 bases). Per the germline V gene, CDR1 is SGHRS and CDR2 is YFSETQ. V lost 0 bases to trimming and J lost 8 bases, with 14 bases between them. The CDR3 length is 14 residues. The CDR3 DNA reads as TGCGCCAGCAGCTTGGCGGATTCAGGGAGGGGCTACACCTTC. This translates into CASSLADSGRGYTF.

The chain links TRBV6-5 to TRBJ1-2; the D gene is possibly TRBD1 (5 bases). V lost 0 bases and J 4 bases, leaving 15 bases between the germline ends. CDR3 size: 16 residues. Germline V gene lookup returns CDR1 MNHEY and CDR2 SVGAGI. This CDR3 is CASSYSSAGGGYGYTF. The DNA for the CDR3 is TGTGCCAGCAGTTACTCTTCCGCGGGGGGGGGCTATGGCTACACCTTC.

This rearrangement joins TRBV25-1 to TRBJ1-1; D is unresolved. CDR3 length equals 11 residues. Per the germline V gene, CDR1 is MGHDK and CDR2 is SYGVNS. The germline V and J ends were trimmed by 1 base and 11 bases, with 8 bases remaining between them. The CDR3 is CASSESGGAFF. The DNA for the CDR3 is TGTGCCAGCAGTGAATCCGGAGGGGCTTTCTTT.

This chain uses TRBV15 with TRBJ2-3, with D perhaps TRBD2 (6 bases). V gave up 4 bases and J gave up 0 bases, with 14 bases separating them. Per germline, CDR1 LNHNV and CDR2 YYDKDF (reference sequence). This CDR3 spans 16 amino acids. The CDR3 loop is CATSTAGMFSTDTQYF. CDR3 nucleotide sequence: TGTGCCACCAGCACTGCGGGAATGTTTAGCACAGATACGCAGTATTTT.

A note on this clone: A read error may account for a junction end that differs from germline. The chain recombines TRBV27 with TRBJ2-6; D might be TRBD1 (5 bases). CDR1 and CDR2 from the germline V gene are MNHEY and SMNVEV (reference sequence). There are 15 residues in the CDR3. This chain's CDR3 is CATSPFTSGANILTF. The CDR3 region has the DNA TGTGCCACCTCCCCCTTTACCTCTGGGGCCAACATCCTGACTTTC.

The V call is TRBV27, the J call TRBJ2-1; D is unclear. V lost 3 bases to trimming and J lost 10 bases, with 10 bases between them. CDR1 and CDR2 from the germline V gene are MNHEY and SMNVEV (reference sequence). The CDR3 consists of 12 residues. Here the CDR3 reads CASSFKRQEQFF. CDR3 bases: TGTGCCAGCAGTTTTAAGAGACAAGAGCAGTTCTTC.

J is TRBJ1-1 and V is TRBV28; D remains unclear. The CDR3 runs 12 residues. The V gene's germline CDR1 is MDHEN and CDR2 SYDVKM. The V end lost 9 bases, the J end lost 0 bases, and 8 bases lay between the germline ends. The CDR3 sequence is CASRRLNTEAFF. CDR3 DNA sequence: TGTGCCAGTAGACGGTTGAACACTGAAGCTTTCTTT.

The rearrangement uses TRBV7-9 and TRBJ1-2; 8 bases align to TRBD1. V lost 2 bases and J lost 3; bases outside the gene matches: 2. Germline CDR1 SEHNR, CDR2 FQNEAQ (reference sequence). The CDR3 is 14 residues long. CDR3: CASSLQGAYYGYTF. The CDR3 DNA reads as TGTGCCAGCAGCTTACAGGGGGCTTACTATGGCTACACCTTC.

This clone has only a few counts. V gene TRBV10-3 combines with J gene TRBJ1-1, with 7 bases matching TRBD1. The germline V gene encodes CDR1 ENHRY and CDR2 SYGVKD. J lost 4 bases, V lost 6 bases, and 5 bases had no gene match. The length of the CDR3 is 13 residues. CDR3 bases: TGTGCCATCAGCAAGACAGGGCTCACTGAAGCTTTCTTT. This encodes CAISKTGLTEAFF.

The V call is TRBV29-1, the J call TRBJ2-7; TRBD2 is a possible D gene (5 bases). The CDR3 totals 13 residues. The V end was cut by 4 bases, the J end by 6 bases, with 16 bases between. Germline V gene data show CDR1 as SQVTM and CDR2 as ANQGSEA. The CDR3 DNA follows: TGCAGCGTTGGTGAGGGAAATCTACGCGAGCAGTACTTC. As protein: CSVGEGNLREQYF.

The rearrangement uses TRBV7-2 and TRBJ1-6; D is perhaps TRBD1 (6 bases). The CDR3 is 16 amino acids. The germline CDR1 and CDR2 sequences are SGHTA and FQGNSA. V was trimmed by 2 bases and J by 9 bases, leaving 17 bases between them. The CDR3 coding sequence is TGTGCCAGCAGCTTACAGGCACAGGGCTCTGGTTCACCCCTCCACTTT. This gives the protein CASSLQAQGSGSPLHF.

V and J are TRBV7-9 and TRBJ1-5, with D possibly being TRBD1 (5 bases). The CDR3 has 17 amino acids. CDR1 is SEHNR and CDR2 is FQNEAQ in the germline V gene (reference sequence). Trimming left V 1 base short and J 5 bases short, with 18 bases between. The DNA of the CDR3 is TGTGCCAGCAGCTTAGTGGGGCCTCTCGGGGGAGATCAGCCCCAGCATTTT. Amino acids: CASSLVGPLGGDQPQHF.

The chain employs TRBV27 and TRBJ2-7, with 8 bases fitting TRBD1. This CDR3 region has 13 residues. The germline V gene encodes CDR1 MNHEY and CDR2 SMNVEV (reference sequence). J gave up 5 bases and V 4 bases, and 4 bases lay outside the gene matches. CDR3 protein: CASSWTGYNEQYF. Written as DNA, the CDR3 is TGTGCCAGCAGTTGGACAGGGTATAACGAGCAGTACTTC.

The rearrangement uses TRBV4-2 and TRBJ2-3, with 12 bases matching TRBD2. Germline CDR1 and CDR2: LGHNA and YNFKEQ. CDR3 length: 15 residues. Trimming at V came to 4 bases and at J to 3 bases, leaving 2 bases not matched to a gene. The CDR3 coding sequence is TGTGCCAGCAGCCCCGGACTAGCGGGAACAGATACGCAGTATTTT. It translates to CASSPGLAGTDTQYF.

V and J are TRBV24-1 and TRBJ2-1; D uncertain. V lost 0 bases, J lost 5 bases, and 1 base lay in between. The CDR3 totals 12 residues. CDR1 is KGHDR, CDR2 SFDVKD, per germline. This chain's CDR3 is CATSDLDNEQFF. CDR3 nucleotides: TGTGCCACCAGTGATTTGGACAATGAGCAGTTCTTC.

This chain connects TRBV4-3 to TRBJ1-1; no reliable D call. There are 14 residues in the CDR3. The germline V gene has CDR1 LGHNA and CDR2 YSLEER. The V gene lost 0 bases and the J gene lost 3 bases, with 8 bases spanning the gap. The CDR3 here is CASSQEPGDTEAFF. Here the CDR3 DNA reads TGCGCCAGCAGCCAAGAACCGGGTGACACTGAAGCTTTCTTT.

This clone was detected a few times. The chain couples TRBV30 to TRBJ1-6, with D perhaps matching TRBD1 (6 bases). Germline-derived CDR1 and CDR2 are GTSNPN and SVGIG (reference sequence). This CDR3 is built from 12 residues. The CDR3 region has the DNA TGTGCTTCAGGACGAGGGGGATCACCCCTCCACTTT. Amino acid sequence: CASGRGGSPLHF. The variable domain in full, completed from reference TRBV30 and TRBJ1-6, reads SQTIHQWPATLVQPVGSPLSLECTVEGTSNPNLYWYRQAAGRGLQLLFYSVGIGQISSEVPQNLSASRPQDRQFILSSKKLLLSDSGFYLCASGRGGSPLHFGNGTRLTVT.

The V and J genes are TRBV6-5 and TRBJ1-3; D is undetermined. Germline values: CDR1 MNHEY, CDR2 SVGAGI. The CDR3 spans 13 residues. The V gene lost 4 bases and the J gene lost 4 bases, with 8 bases spanning the gap. The CDR3 sequence: CASSSLTGNTIYF. The CDR3 DNA is TGTGCCAGCAGTTCCCTAACCGGAAACACCATATATTTT.

This chain links TRBV29-1 with TRBJ2-7; a possible D gene is TRBD1 (6 bases). Germline lookup yields CDR1 SQVTM and CDR2 ANQGSEA. The CDR3 loop spans 11 amino acids. The V end was cut by 3 bases, the J end by 3 bases, with 6 bases between. Here the CDR3 reads CSVETGYEQYF. The CDR3, as DNA: TGCAGCGTTGAGACAGGCTACGAGCAGTACTTC.

The chain has TRBV28 and TRBJ2-3; D unclear. Looked up from germline, CDR1 is MDHEN and CDR2 is SYDVKM. Trimming cost V 2 bases and J 3 bases, with 12 bases left between them. This CDR3 spans 15 amino acids. The CDR3 sequence: CASSLGVDGTDTQYF. The DNA of the CDR3 is TGTGCCAGCAGTTTAGGAGTAGATGGAACAGATACGCAGTATTTT.

The V and J genes are TRBV11-2 and TRBJ2-7; 10 bases map to TRBD2. Germline CDR1 and CDR2: SGHAT and FQNNGV. The CDR3 is made up of 15 amino acids. V trimming: 3 bases; J trimming: 5 bases; junction bases outside the gene matches: 7. Written as DNA, the CDR3 is TGTGCCAGCAGCTTCGTAGCGGGAGGTCTCGACGAGCAGTACTTC. This gives the protein CASSFVAGGLDEQYF. Full variable domain (rest looked up from reference TRBV11-2 and TRBJ2-7): EAGVAQSPRYKIIEKRQSVAFWCNPISGHATLYWYQQILGQGPKLLIQFQNNGVVDDSQLPKDRFSAERLKGVDSTLKIQPAKLEDSAVYLCASSFVAGGLDEQYFGPGTRLTVT.

The rearrangement uses TRBV5-4 and TRBJ2-7; D is uncertain. The CDR3 has 13 residues. V was clipped by 1 base and J by 6 bases, with 11 bases between them. Germline loops: CDR1 SGHNT, CDR2 YYREEE (reference sequence). The CDR3 region is CASSLKSTPEQYF. The CDR3 coding sequence is TGTGCCAGCAGCTTGAAGTCTACCCCCGAGCAGTACTTC.